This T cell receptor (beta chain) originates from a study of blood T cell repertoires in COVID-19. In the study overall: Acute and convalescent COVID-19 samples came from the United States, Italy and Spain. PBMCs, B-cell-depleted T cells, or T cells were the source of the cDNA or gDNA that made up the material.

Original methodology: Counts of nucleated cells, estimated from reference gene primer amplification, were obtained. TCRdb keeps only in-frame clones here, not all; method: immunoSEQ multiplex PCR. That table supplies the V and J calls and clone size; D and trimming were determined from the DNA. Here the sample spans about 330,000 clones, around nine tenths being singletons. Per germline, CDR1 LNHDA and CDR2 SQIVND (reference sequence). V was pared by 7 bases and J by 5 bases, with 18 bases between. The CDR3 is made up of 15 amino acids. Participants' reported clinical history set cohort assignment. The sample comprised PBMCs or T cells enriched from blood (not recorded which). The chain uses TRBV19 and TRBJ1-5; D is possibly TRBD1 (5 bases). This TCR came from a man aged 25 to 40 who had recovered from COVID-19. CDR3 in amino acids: CASKRDAGPYQPQHF. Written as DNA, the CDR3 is TGTGCCAGTAAAAGAGATGCAGGGCCTTATCAGCCCCAGCATTTT.